This is a list of T cell receptor beta chains from one sample in a study of blood T cell repertoires in COVID-19. The method was immunoSEQ multiplex PCR; TCRdb's version includes in-frame clones alone and lacks a portion of them. The table lists approximately 210,000 clones, roughly 79% of them singletons. The sample consisted of PBMCs or T cells enriched from blood (not recorded which). These receptors came from a man aged 40-55 years who had recovered from COVID-19. The CDR3 runs from the conserved cysteine through the conserved F or W. The order of the fields is V gene, clone size, D gene, J gene, CDR3 DNA, CDR3 protein. D genes are given only for firm matches. Only some rows state a clone size, as once, few, many or a class for expanded clones.

v_call: TRBV30; clone_size: NA; d_call: NA; j_call: TRBJ1-1; cdr3_nt: TGTGCCTGGATTAGAGAGAGGAGAGCTTTCTTT; cdr3_aa: CAWIRERRAFF
v_call: TRBV4-3; clone_size: once; d_call: NA; j_call: TRBJ1-2; cdr3_nt: TGCGCCAGCAGCCAAGATAATTCGCAGGGCCCATATGGCTACACCTTC; cdr3_aa: CASSQDNSQGPYGYTF
v_call: TRBV2; clone_size: once; d_call: NA; j_call: TRBJ2-3; cdr3_nt: TGTGCCAGAGACGGGGGTGGGGATACGCAGTATTTT; cdr3_aa: CARDGGGDTQYF
v_call: TRBV7-9; clone_size: NA; d_call: NA; j_call: TRBJ2-1; cdr3_nt: TGTGCCAGCAGTTCCGGGACTGGGAATGAGCAGTTCTTC; cdr3_aa: CASSSGTGNEQFF
v_call: TRBV29-1; clone_size: NA; d_call: NA; j_call: TRBJ2-7; cdr3_nt: TGCAGCGCCCGCGGCGGGACCCGCTACGAGCAGTACTTC; cdr3_aa: CSARGGTRYEQYF
v_call: TRBV27; clone_size: NA; d_call: NA; j_call: TRBJ1-3; cdr3_nt: TGTGCCAGCAGGGCTGGCAGGGGCATCTCTGGAAACACCATATATTTT; cdr3_aa: CASRAGRGISGNTIYF
v_call: TRBV4-2; clone_size: NA; d_call: TRBD2; j_call: TRBJ2-3; cdr3_nt: TGTGCCAGCAGCCAAGAGAGTGCGGCTAGCGGGGGGGCGGGGTATACGCAGTATTTT; cdr3_aa: CASSQESAASGGAGYTQYF
v_call: TRBV11-3; clone_size: few; d_call: NA; j_call: TRBJ1-1; cdr3_nt: TGTGCCAGCAGCCCTAACCAGGGTGAAGCTTTCTTT; cdr3_aa: CASSPNQGEAFF
v_call: TRBV10-3; clone_size: NA; d_call: NA; j_call: TRBJ1-1; cdr3_nt: TGTGCCATCAGTAGGGACTCTGAAGCTTTCTTT; cdr3_aa: CAISRDSEAFF
v_call: TRBV11-3; clone_size: NA; d_call: TRBD2; j_call: TRBJ2-3; cdr3_nt: TGTGCCAGCAGCTCGGGACTAGCGGACAGCACAGATACGCAGTATTTT; cdr3_aa: CASSSGLADSTDTQYF
v_call: TRBV11-1; clone_size: once; d_call: TRBD2; j_call: TRBJ2-7; cdr3_nt: TGTGCCAGCAGCCCGGGACTAGCGGGACCCACCTACGAGCAGTACTTC; cdr3_aa: CASSPGLAGPTYEQYF
v_call: TRBV6-5; clone_size: NA; d_call: NA; j_call: TRBJ1-4; cdr3_nt: TGTGCCAGCAGTTACTCGCAGGGCCCGAATGAAAAACTGTTTTTT; cdr3_aa: CASSYSQGPNEKLFF
v_call: TRBV5-5; clone_size: NA; d_call: NA; j_call: TRBJ2-2; cdr3_nt: TGTGCCAGCAGCTTTGGTACGGGGAACACCGGGGAGCTGTTTTTT; cdr3_aa: CASSFGTGNTGELFF
v_call: TRBV10-3; clone_size: NA; d_call: TRBD2; j_call: TRBJ2-7; cdr3_nt: TGTGCCATCAGTGAGCCAGACGCGGGGGGGAGGGTCGAGCAGTACTTC; cdr3_aa: CAISEPDAGGRVEQYF